This T cell receptor beta chain was profiled in a study of cytomegalovirus exposure and HLA in healthy donors. Study background: Prior work identified 120 million or so unique TCR beta sequences in 190 million or so T cells.

Overall study results and limits: Several of the most significant clusters were apparently associated with common viral pathogens in a later analysis.

Germline V gene lookup returns CDR1 SEHNR and CDR2 FQNEAQ (reference sequence). V was clipped by 5 bases and J by 5 bases, with 12 bases between them. There are 14 residues in the CDR3. Details on this clone: Its specificity is unknown.

The study ran its PCR with 60 Vbeta and 13 Jbeta primers. Profiled with immunoSEQ multiplex PCR; TCRdb holds only in-frame clones, not every one. The sample lists around 130,000 clones; roughly 9% were seen once. The chain employs TRBV7-9 and TRBJ1-4; possible D gene TRBD1, 6 bases. The sequenced material came from PBMCs. The TCR was taken from a woman between 40 and 50 years old in good health and CMV-seropositive. The CDR3 is CASSADRWNEKLFF. CDR3 bases: TGTGCCAGCAGCGCCGACAGGTGGAATGAAAAACTGTTTTTT.